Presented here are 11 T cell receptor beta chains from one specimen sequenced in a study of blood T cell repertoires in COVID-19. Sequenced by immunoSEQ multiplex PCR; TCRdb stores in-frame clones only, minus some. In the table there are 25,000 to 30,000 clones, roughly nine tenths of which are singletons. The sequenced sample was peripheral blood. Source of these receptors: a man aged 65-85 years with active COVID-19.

This CDR3 is CASGKTGGETQYF. In DNA form, the CDR3 reads TGTGCCAGCGGCAAAACAGGGGGGGAGACCCAGTACTTC. This chain joins TRBV7-8 and TRBJ2-5; TRBD1 agrees at 8 bases. Trimming removed 8 bases from V and 5 bases from J; junction bases left unmatched: 7. The CDR3 runs 13 residues. Per the germline V gene, CDR1 is SGHVS and CDR2 is FQNEAQ.

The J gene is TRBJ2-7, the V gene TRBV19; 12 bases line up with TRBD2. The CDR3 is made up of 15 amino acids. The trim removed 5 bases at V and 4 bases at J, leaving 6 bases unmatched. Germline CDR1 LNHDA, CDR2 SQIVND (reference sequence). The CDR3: CASSATSGGSYEQYF. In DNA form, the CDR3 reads TGTGCCAGTAGTGCCACTAGCGGGGGGTCTTACGAGCAGTACTTC.

CDR3 in DNA: TGTGCCAGCAGCGTGACAGGGTTCGATGAGCAGTTCTTC. Its translation: CASSVTGFDEQFF. This rearrangement joins TRBV9 to TRBJ2-1; 7 bases line up with TRBD1. Germline lookup yields CDR1 SGDLS and CDR2 YYNGEE. After removal of 2 bases from V and 8 bases from J, the junction contained 4 bases not matched to a gene. The CDR3 runs 13 residues.

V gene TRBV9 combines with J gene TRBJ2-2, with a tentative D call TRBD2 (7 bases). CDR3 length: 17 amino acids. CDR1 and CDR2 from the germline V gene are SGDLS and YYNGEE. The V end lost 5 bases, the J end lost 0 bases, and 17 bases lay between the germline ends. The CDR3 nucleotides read TGTGCCAGCAGACCCCTCGGGGGGACATCGAACACCGGGGAGCTGTTTTTT. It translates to CASRPLGGTSNTGELFF.

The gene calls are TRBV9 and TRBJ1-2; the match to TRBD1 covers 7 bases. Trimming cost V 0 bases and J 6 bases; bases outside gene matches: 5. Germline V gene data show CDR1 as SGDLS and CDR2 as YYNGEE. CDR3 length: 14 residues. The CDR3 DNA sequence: TGTGCCAGCAGCGTAGAGGAGGGGGCCCATGGCTACACCTTC. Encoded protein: CASSVEEGAHGYTF.

CDR3 nucleotides: TGTGCCAGCAGTGACCAGGAGGGGGCTTCGGCCCAGCATTTT. Amino acids: CASSDQEGASAQHF. J is TRBJ1-5 and V is TRBV6-6; 7 bases agree with TRBD1. The CDR3 is 14 residues long. After removal of 5 bases from V and 11 bases from J, the junction contained 12 bases not matched to a gene. Germline values: CDR1 MNHNY, CDR2 SVGAGI (reference sequence).

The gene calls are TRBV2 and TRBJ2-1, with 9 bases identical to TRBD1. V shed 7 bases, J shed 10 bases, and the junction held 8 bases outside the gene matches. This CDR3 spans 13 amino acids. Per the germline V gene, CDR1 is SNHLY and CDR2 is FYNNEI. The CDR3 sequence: CASNRDRAGEQFF. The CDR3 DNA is TGTGCCAGCAACCGGGACAGGGCAGGGGAGCAGTTCTTC. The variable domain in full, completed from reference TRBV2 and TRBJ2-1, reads EPEVTQTPSHQVTQMGQEVILRCVPISNHLYFYWYRQILGQKVEFLVSFYNNEISEKSEIFDDQFSVERPDGSNFTLKIRSTKLEDSAMYFCASNRDRAGEQFFGPGTRLTVL.

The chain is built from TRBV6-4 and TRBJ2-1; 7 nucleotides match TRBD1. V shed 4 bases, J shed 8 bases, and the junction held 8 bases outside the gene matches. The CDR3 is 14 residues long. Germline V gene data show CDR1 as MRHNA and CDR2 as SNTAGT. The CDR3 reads CASSGLGGSDEQFF. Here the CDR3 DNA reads TGTGCCAGCAGTGGCCTAGGGGGCAGCGATGAGCAGTTCTTC.

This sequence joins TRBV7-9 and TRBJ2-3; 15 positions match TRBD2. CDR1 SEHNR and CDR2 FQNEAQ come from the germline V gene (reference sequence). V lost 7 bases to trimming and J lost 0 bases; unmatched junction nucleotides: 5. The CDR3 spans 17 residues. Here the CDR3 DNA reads TGTGCCAGCACTCCCGGGACTAGCGGGGGGAGCACAGATACGCAGTATTTT. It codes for CASTPGTSGGSTDTQYF.

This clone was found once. In DNA, the CDR3 is TGTGCCACAGCCAGGGGCGCAGGCACCGGGGAGCTGTTTTTT. Residues: CATARGAGTGELFF. The rearrangement joins TRBV6-6 to TRBJ2-2; possibly TRBD1 for D (6 bases). The germline gives CDR1 MNHNY, CDR2 SVGAGI (reference sequence). The CDR3 is made up of 14 amino acids. V was cut by 10 bases and J by 4 bases, with 16 bases left in between.

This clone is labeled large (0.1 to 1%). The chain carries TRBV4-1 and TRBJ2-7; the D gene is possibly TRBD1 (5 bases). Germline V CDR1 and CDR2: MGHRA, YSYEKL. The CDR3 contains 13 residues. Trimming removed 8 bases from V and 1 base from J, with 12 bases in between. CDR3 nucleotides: TGCGCCAGCTCAATGCGACAGTCCTACGAGCAGTACTTC. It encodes CASSMRQSYEQYF.